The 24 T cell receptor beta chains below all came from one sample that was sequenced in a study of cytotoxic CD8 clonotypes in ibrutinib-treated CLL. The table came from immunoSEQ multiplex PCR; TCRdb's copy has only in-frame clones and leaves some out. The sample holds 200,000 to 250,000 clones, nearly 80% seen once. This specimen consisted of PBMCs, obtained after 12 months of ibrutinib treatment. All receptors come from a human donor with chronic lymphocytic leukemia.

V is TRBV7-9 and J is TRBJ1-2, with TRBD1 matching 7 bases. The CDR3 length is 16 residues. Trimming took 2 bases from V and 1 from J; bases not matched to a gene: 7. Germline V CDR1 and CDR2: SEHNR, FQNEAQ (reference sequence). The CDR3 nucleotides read TGTGCCAGCAGCTTAAGGGGGCCAGTAAGTAACTATGGCTACACCTTC. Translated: CASSLRGPVSNYGYTF.

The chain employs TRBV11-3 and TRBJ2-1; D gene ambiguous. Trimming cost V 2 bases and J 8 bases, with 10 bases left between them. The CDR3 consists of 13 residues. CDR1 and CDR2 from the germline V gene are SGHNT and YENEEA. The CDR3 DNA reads TGTGCCAGCAGCTTATCGTCCGTCGATGAGCAGTTCTTC. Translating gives CASSLSSVDEQFF.

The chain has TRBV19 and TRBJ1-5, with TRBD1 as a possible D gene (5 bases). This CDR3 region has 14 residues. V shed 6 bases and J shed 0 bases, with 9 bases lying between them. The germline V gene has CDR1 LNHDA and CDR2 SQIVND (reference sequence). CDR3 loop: CASRQGDSNQPQHF. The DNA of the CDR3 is TGTGCCAGTAGGCAAGGGGATAGCAATCAGCCCCAGCATTTT.

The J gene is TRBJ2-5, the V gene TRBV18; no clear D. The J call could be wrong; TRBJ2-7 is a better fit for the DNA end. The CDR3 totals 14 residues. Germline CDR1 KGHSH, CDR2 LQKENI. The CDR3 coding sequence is TGTGCCAGCTCACCAGGGCTGATGGACTACGAGCAGTACTTC. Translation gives CASSPGLMDYEQYF.

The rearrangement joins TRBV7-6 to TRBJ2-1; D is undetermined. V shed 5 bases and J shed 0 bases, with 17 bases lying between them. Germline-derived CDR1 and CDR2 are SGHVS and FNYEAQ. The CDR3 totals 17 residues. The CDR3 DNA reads TGTGCCAGCAGCCTCACAGTCCCGAGGACCTCCTACAATGAGCAGTTCTTC. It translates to CASSLTVPRTSYNEQFF.

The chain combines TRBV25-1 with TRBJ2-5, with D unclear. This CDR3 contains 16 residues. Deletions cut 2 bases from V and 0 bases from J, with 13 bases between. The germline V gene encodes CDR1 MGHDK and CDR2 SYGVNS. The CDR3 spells CASSESLPENQETQYF. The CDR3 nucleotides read TGTGCCAGCAGTGAAAGCCTACCGGAAAACCAAGAGACCCAGTACTTC.

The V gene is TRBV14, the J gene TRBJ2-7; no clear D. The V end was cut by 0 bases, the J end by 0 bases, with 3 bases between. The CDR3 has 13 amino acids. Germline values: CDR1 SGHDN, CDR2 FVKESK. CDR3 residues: CASSQELSYEQYF. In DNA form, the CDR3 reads TGTGCCAGCAGCCAAGAGCTCTCCTACGAGCAGTACTTC.

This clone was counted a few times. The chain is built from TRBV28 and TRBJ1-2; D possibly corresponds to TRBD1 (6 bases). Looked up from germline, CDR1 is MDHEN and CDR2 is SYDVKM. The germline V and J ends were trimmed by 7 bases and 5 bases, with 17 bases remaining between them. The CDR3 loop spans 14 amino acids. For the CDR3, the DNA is TGTGCCAGCATCCCTGTGGGGGGCGCGTATGGCTACACCTTC. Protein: CASIPVGGAYGYTF.

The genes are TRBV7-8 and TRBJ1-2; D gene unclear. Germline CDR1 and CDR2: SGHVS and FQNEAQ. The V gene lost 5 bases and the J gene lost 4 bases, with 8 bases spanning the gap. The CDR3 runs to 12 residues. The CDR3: CASSEMVYGYTF. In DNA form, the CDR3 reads TGTGCCAGCAGCGAAATGGTCTATGGCTACACCTTC.

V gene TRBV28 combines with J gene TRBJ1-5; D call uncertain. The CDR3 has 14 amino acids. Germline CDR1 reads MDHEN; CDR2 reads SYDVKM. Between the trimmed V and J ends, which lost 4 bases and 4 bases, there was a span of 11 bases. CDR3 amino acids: CASSSDQTNQPQHF. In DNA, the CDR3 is TGTGCCAGCAGTTCAGATCAGACGAATCAGCCCCAGCATTTT.

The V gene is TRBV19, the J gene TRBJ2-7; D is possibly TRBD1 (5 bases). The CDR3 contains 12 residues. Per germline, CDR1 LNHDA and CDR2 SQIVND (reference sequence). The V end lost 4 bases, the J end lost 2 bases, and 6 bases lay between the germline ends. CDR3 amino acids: CASSKGPYEQYF. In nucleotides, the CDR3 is TGTGCCAGTAGTAAGGGGCCCTACGAGCAGTACTTC.

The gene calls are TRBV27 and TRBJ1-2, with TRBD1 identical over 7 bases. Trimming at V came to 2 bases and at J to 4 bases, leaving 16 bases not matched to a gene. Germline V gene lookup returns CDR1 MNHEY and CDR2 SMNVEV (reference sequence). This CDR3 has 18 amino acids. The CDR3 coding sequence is TGTGCCAGCAGTTTAGCCGGCACAGGGGAAATTGGGATCTATGGCTACACCTTC. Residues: CASSLAGTGEIGIYGYTF.

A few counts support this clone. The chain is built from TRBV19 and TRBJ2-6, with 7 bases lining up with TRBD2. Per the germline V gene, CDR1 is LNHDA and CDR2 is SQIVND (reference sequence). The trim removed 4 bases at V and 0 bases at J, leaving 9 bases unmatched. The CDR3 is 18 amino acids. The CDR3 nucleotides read TGTGCCAGTAGTACCGGTAGCGGGTGGAGCTCTGGGGCCAACGTCCTGACTTTC. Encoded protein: CASSTGSGWSSGANVLTF.

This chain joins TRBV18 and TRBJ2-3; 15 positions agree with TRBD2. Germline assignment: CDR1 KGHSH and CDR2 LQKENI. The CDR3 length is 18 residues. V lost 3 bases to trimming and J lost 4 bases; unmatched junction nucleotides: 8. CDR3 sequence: CASSPRTSGGALADTQYF. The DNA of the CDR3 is TGTGCCAGCTCACCCCGGACTAGCGGGGGGGCACTCGCAGATACGCAGTATTTT.

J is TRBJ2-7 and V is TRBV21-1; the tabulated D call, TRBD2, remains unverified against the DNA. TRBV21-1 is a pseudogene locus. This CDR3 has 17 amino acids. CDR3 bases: TGTGCCAGCACCGGGAGCGCCGGGACTAGCCACTCCTACGAGCAGTACTTC. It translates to CASTGSAGTSHSYEQYF.

DNA of the CDR3: TGTGCCAGCAGCCAAGAAAAGAGTATCTGGGACAGGAAACTTAATGAGCAGTTCTTC. Translating it yields CASSQEKSIWDRKLNEQFF. V and J are TRBV14 and TRBJ2-1; the match to TRBD1 covers 8 bases. V gave up 0 bases and J gave up 7 bases; unmatched junction bases: 17. The CDR3 sequence is 19 residues long. Germline V lookup: CDR1 SGHDN, CDR2 FVKESK.

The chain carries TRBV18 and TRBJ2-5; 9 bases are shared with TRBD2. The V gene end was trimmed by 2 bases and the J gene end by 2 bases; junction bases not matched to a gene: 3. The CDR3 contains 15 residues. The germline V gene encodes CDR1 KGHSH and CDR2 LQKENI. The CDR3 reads CASSPRLAAQETQYF. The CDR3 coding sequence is TGTGCCAGCTCACCAAGACTAGCGGCACAAGAGACCCAGTACTTC.

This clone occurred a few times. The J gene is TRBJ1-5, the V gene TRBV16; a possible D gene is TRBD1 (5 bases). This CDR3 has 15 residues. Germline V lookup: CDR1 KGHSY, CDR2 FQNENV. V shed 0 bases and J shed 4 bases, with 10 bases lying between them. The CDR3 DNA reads TGTGCCAGCAGCCAATCCCGCAGGGCGAATCAGCCCCAGCATTTT. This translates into CASSQSRRANQPQHF.

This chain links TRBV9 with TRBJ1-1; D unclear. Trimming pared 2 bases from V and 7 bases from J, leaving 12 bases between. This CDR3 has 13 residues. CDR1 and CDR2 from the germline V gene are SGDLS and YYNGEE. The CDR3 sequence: CASSVGDNLEAFF. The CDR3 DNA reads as TGTGCCAGCAGCGTTGGAGATAACCTTGAAGCTTTCTTT.

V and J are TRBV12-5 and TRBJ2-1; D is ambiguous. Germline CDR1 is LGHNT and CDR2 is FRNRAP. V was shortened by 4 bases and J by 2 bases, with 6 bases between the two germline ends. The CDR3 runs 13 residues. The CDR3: CASGSPTYNEQFF. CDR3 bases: TGTGCTAGTGGTTCGCCAACCTACAATGAGCAGTTCTTC.

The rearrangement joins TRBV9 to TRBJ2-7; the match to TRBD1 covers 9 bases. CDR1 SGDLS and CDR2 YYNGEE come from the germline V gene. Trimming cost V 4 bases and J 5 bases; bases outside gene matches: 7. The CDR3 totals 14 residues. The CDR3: CASSTGQGIDEQYF. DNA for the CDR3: TGTGCCAGCAGCACCGGACAGGGGATTGACGAGCAGTACTTC.

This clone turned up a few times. CDR3 coding DNA: TGCGCCAGCAGCCAAGCATGGGGTTATAGCAATCAGCCCCAGCATTTT. This translates into CASSQAWGYSNQPQHF. This sequence joins TRBV4-1 and TRBJ1-5; D uncertain. V was pared by 1 base and J by 0 bases, with 10 bases between. The germline CDR1 and CDR2 sequences are MGHRA and YSYEKL. This CDR3 spans 16 amino acids.

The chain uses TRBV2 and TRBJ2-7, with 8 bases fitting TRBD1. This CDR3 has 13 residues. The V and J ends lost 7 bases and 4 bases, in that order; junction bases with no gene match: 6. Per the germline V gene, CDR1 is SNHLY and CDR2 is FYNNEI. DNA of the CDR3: TGTGCCAGCACTAGGGACAGGAATTACGAGCAGTACTTC. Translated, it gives CASTRDRNYEQYF.

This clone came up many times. The CDR3 DNA reads TGTGCCAGCAGCTCCCTCGGGACAGTTAATTCACCCCTCCACTTT. Its protein product is CASSSLGTVNSPLHF. The chain recombines TRBV9 with TRBJ1-6; 7 bases align to TRBD1. Germline loops: CDR1 SGDLS, CDR2 YYNGEE. With V trimmed by 4 bases and J by 6 bases, 7 bases remained unmatched. This CDR3 contains 15 residues.